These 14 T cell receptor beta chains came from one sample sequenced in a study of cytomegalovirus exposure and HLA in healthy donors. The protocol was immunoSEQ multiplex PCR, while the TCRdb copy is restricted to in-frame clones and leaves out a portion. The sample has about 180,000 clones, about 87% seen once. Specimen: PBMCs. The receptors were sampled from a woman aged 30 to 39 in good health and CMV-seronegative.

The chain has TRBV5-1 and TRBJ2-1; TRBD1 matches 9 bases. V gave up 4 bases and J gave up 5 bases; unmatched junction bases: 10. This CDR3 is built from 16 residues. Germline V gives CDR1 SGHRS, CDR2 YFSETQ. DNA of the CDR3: TGCGCCAGCAGCGCCCGGACAGGGGAAAGAAACAATGAGCAGTTCTTC. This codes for CASSARTGERNNEQFF.

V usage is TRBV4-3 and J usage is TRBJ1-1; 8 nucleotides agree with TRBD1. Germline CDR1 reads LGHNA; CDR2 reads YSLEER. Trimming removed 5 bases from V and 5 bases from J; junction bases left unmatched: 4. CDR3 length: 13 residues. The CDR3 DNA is TGCGCCAGCAGCTGGACAGGGTTGACTGAAGCTTTCTTT. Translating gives CASSWTGLTEAFF.

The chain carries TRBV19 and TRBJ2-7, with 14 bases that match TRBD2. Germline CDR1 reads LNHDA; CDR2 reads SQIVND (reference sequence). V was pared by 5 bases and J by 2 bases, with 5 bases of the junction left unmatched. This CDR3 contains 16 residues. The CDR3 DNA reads TGTGCCAGTAGTGCTCCGGGACTAGCGGGGGCCTACGAGCAGTACTTC. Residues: CASSAPGLAGAYEQYF.

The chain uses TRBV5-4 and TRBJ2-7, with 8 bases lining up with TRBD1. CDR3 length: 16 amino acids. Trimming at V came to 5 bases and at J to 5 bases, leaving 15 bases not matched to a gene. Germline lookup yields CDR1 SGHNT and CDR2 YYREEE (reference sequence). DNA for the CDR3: TGTGCCAGCAGTGATGACGCTGGACAGGGCCAAAACGAGCAGTACTTC. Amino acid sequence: CASSDDAGQGQNEQYF.

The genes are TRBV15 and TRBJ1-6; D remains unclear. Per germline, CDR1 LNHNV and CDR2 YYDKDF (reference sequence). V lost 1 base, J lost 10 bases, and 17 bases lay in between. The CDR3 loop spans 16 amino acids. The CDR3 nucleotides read TGTGCCACCAGCAGAGGTGAGAGATGGGGAGGATCACCCCTCCACTTT. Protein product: CATSRGERWGGSPLHF.

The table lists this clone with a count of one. CDR3 residues: CASSSRPGQGVYEQYF. The CDR3 nucleotides read TGTGCCAGCAGCTCCCGTCCGGGACAGGGGGTCTACGAGCAGTACTTC. The chain couples TRBV7-9 to TRBJ2-7; 11 bases map to TRBD1. CDR1 SEHNR and CDR2 FQNEAQ come from the germline V gene (reference sequence). V trimming: 4 bases; J trimming: 3 bases; junction bases outside the gene matches: 8. This CDR3 comprises 16 residues.

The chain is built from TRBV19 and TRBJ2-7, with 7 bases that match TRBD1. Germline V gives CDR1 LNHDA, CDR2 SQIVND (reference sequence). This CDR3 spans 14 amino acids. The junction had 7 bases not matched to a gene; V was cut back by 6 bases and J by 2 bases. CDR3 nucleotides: TGTGCCAGTAGCCCCCGGGACAGAACCTACGAGCAGTACTTC. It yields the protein CASSPRDRTYEQYF. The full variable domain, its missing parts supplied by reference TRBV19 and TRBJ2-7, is DGGITQSPKYLFRKEGQNVTLSCEQNLNHDAMYWYRQDPGQGLRLIYYSQIVNDFQKGDIAEGYSVSREKKESFPLTVTSAQKNPTAFYLCASSPRDRTYEQYFGPGTRLTVT.

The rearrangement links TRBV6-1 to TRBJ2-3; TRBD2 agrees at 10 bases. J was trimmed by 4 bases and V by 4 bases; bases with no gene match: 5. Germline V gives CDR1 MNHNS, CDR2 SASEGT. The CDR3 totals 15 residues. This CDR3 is CASSALAGVPDTQYF. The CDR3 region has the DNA TGTGCCAGCAGTGCCCTAGCGGGGGTCCCAGATACGCAGTATTTT.

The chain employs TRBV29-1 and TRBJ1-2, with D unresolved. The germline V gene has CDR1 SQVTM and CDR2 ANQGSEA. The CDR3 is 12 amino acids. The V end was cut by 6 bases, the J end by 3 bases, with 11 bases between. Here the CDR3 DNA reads TGCAGCGTCCGAAGCGGCTACTATGGCTACACCTTC. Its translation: CSVRSGYYGYTF.

The CDR3 region is CASSFGRGADEQYF. The CDR3 nucleotides read TGTGCCAGCAGCTTCGGCAGGGGGGCCGACGAGCAGTACTTC. The chain is built from TRBV5-4 and TRBJ2-7; perhaps TRBD1 as D (7 bases). Germline values: CDR1 SGHNT, CDR2 YYREEE (reference sequence). Trimming removed 2 bases at V and 5 bases at J, with 14 bases between. CDR3 length: 14 amino acids.

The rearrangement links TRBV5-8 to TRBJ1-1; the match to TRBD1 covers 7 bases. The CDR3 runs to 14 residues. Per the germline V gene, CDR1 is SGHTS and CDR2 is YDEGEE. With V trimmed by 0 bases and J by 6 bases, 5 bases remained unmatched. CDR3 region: CASSLARGRAEAFF. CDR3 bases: TGTGCCAGCAGCTTGGCTAGGGGGCGGGCTGAAGCTTTCTTT.

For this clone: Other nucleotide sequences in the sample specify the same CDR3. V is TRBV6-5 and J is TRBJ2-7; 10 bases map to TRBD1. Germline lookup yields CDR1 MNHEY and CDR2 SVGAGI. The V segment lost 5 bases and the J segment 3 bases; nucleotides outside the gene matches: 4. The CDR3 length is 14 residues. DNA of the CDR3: TGTGCCAGCAGTCGGGACAGGGGCGGCTACGAGCAGTACTTC. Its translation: CASSRDRGGYEQYF.

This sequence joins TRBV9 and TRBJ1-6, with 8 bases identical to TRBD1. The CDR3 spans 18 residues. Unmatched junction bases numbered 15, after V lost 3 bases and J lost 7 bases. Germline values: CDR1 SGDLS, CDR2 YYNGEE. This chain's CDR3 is CASSGKTGEGLGNSPLHF. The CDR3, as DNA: TGTGCCAGCAGCGGCAAGACAGGGGAGGGGTTGGGGAATTCACCCCTCCACTTT.

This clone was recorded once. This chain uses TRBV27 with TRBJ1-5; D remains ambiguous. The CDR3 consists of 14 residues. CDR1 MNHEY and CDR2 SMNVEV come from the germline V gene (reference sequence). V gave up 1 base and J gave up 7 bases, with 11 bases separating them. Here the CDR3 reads CASSLWGDRQPQHF. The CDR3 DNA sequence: TGTGCCAGCAGTTTATGGGGAGATCGGCAGCCCCAGCATTTT.